The 12 T cell receptor beta chains below all came from one sample that was sequenced in a study of shared clonotypes between healthy human individuals. Measured with immunoSEQ multiplex PCR; TCRdb has only the in-frame clones, and not every one. The table lists 450,000 to 600,000 clones, 65% to 80% of them singletons. The sample was PBMCs. Source of these receptors: a woman aged 40 to 55 in good health. Some clones in this sample may be carry-over from other donors' samples.

V gene TRBV11-2 combines with J gene TRBJ2-2, with D perhaps matching TRBD2 (5 bases). Per the germline V gene, CDR1 is SGHAT and CDR2 is FQNNGV. This CDR3 has 15 amino acids. Trimming took 3 bases from V and 4 from J, leaving 12 bases between them. CDR3 coding DNA: TGTGCCAGCAGCTTGAGCCTCAGCGGCACCGGGGAGCTGTTTTTT. Translating gives CASSLSLSGTGELFF.

This clone was seen once. The chain joins TRBV5-1 to TRBJ2-7; D might be TRBD2 (5 bases). The CDR3 extends over 15 amino acids. CDR1 is SGHRS, CDR2 YFSETQ, per germline. The V and J ends lost 0 bases and 0 bases respectively, with 10 bases between them. CDR3 DNA: TGCGCCAGCAGCTTGGATGGGAGAAGCTCCTACGAGCAGTACTTC. Translation gives CASSLDGRSSYEQYF.

This clone occurred a few times. This sample includes further DNA sequences coding for the same CDR3. The rearrangement links TRBV20-1 to TRBJ1-1; no definite D call. Trimming stripped 1 base from V and 3 bases from J, with 3 bases between. The CDR3 consists of 11 residues. Germline V gene sequence: CDR1 DFQATT, CDR2 SNEGSKA (reference sequence). CDR3 DNA: TGCAGTGCTAGAGGGGACACTGAAGCTTTCTTT. Translation: CSARGDTEAFF.

The V call is TRBV6-5, the J call TRBJ2-7, with 7 bases aligning to TRBD1. The CDR3 totals 13 residues. Per the germline V gene, CDR1 is MNHEY and CDR2 is SVGAGI. V was clipped by 7 bases and J by 2 bases; unmatched bases: 5. The CDR3 sequence is CASTQDRTYEQYF. In DNA, the CDR3 is TGTGCCAGCACCCAGGACAGGACCTACGAGCAGTACTTC.

To note about this clone: The sample carries other DNA sequences with the same CDR3. The chain is built from TRBV30 and TRBJ2-7; no firm D call. Germline lookup yields CDR1 GTSNPN and CDR2 SVGIG (reference sequence). The CDR3 has 12 amino acids. The V gene lost 1 base and the J gene lost 2 bases, with 6 bases spanning the gap. The CDR3 reads CAWSGGAYEQYF. CDR3 bases: TGTGCCTGGAGTGGAGGCGCCTACGAGCAGTACTTC.

The chain uses TRBV2 and TRBJ1-1; D remains unclear. The CDR3 consists of 13 residues. Trimming took 4 bases from V and 1 from J, leaving 7 bases between them. The germline V gene has CDR1 SNHLY and CDR2 FYNNEI. CDR3 loop: CASSVGPNTEAFF. The CDR3 region has the DNA TGTGCCAGCAGTGTTGGCCCGAACACTGAAGCTTTCTTT.

The chain couples TRBV7-9 to TRBJ2-1; 7 nucleotides line up with TRBD2. V trimming: 5 bases; J trimming: 10 bases; junction bases outside the gene matches: 23. This CDR3 has 18 residues. From germline, CDR1 is SEHNR and CDR2 FQNEAQ (reference sequence). For the CDR3, the DNA is TGTGCCAGCAGCCCCTGGGGCGGGAGATCTTATGGAATGGGGGAGCAGTTCTTC. It codes for CASSPWGGRSYGMGEQFF. The whole variable domain, remainder taken from reference TRBV7-9 and TRBJ2-1, is DTGVSQNPRHKITKRGQNVTFRCDPISEHNRLYWYRQTLGQGPEFLTYFQNEAQLEKSRLLSDRFSAERPKGSFSTLEIQRTEQGDSAMYLCASSPWGGRSYGMGEQFFGPGTRLTVL.

A remark on this clone: The same CDR3 is also encoded by other DNA sequences in this sample. This chain joins TRBV7-2 and TRBJ1-1; no clear D gene. The germline V gene has CDR1 SGHTA and CDR2 FQGNSA. This CDR3 is 13 amino acids long. Deletions cut 3 bases from V and 2 bases from J, with 7 bases between. The CDR3 DNA is TGTGCCAGCAGCTTCGGCAGAAACACTGAAGCTTTCTTT. This codes for CASSFGRNTEAFF.

This clone has just one count. This chain joins TRBV4-3 and TRBJ2-3, with 7 bases identical to TRBD2. Germline V CDR1 and CDR2: LGHNA, YSLEER. The CDR3 is 16 amino acids. V lost 0 bases to trimming and J lost 3 bases; unmatched junction nucleotides: 6. CDR3 sequence (DNA): TGCGCCAGCAGCCAAGATCGGCAGGGAGGGACAGATACGCAGTATTTT. Amino acid sequence: CASSQDRQGGTDTQYF.

The V call is TRBV5-4, the J call TRBJ2-1; 7 nucleotides match TRBD2. This CDR3 contains 16 residues. The junction had 13 bases not matched to a gene; V was cut back by 5 bases and J by 5 bases. Germline-derived CDR1 and CDR2 are SGHNT and YYREEE (reference sequence). This CDR3 is CASRAGTTLTHNEQFF. CDR3 nucleotide sequence: TGTGCCAGCAGAGCGGGGACTACCTTAACACACAATGAGCAGTTCTTC.

This clone appeared a single time. V gene TRBV7-9 combines with J gene TRBJ1-1; D is possibly TRBD1 (6 bases). CDR3 length equals 15 residues. Germline loops: CDR1 SEHNR, CDR2 FQNEAQ (reference sequence). V was pared by 3 bases and J by 1 base, with 12 bases between. The CDR3 DNA reads as TGTGCCAGCAGCTTGTCGGGGGCATCGAACACTGAAGCTTTCTTT. It translates to CASSLSGASNTEAFF.

This chain links TRBV30 with TRBJ2-1, with 8 bases fitting TRBD2. In germline, CDR1 is GTSNPN, CDR2 SVGIG (reference sequence). V shed 0 bases and J 9 bases; nucleotides not matched to a gene: 7. The CDR3 sequence is 14 residues long. The CDR3 nucleotides read TGTGCCTGGAGTGTAGGAGCGGGAGTCGGTGAGCAGTTCTTC. Encoded protein: CAWSVGAGVGEQFF.